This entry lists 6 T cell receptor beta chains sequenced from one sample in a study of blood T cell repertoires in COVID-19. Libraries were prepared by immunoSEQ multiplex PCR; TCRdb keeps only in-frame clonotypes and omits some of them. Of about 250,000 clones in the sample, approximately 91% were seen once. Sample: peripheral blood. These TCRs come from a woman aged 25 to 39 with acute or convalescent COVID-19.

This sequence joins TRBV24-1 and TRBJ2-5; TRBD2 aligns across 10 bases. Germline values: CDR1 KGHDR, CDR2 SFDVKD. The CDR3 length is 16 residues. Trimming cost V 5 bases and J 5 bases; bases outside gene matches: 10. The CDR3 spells CATSGSSGSLRETQYF. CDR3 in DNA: TGTGCCACCAGTGGTTCTAGCGGGAGCCTTCGGGAGACCCAGTACTTC.

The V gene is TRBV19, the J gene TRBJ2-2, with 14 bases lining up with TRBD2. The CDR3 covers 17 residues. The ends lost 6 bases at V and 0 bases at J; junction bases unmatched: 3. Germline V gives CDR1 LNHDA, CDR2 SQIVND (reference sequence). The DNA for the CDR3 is TGTGCCAGTAGGACTAGCGGGAGGGCCGCGAACACCGGGGAGCTGTTTTTT. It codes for CASRTSGRAANTGELFF.

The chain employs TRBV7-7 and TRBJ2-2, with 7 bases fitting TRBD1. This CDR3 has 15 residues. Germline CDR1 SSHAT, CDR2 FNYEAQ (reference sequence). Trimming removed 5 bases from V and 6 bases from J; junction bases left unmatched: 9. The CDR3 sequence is CASSTKTGAPGELFF. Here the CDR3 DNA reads TGTGCCAGCAGCACTAAAACAGGGGCTCCCGGGGAGCTGTTTTTT.

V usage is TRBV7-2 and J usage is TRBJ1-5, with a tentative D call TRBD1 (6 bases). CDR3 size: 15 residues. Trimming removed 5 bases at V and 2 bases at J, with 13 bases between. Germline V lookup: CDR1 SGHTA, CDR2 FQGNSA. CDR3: CASSEQGWGNQPQHF. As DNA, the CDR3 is TGTGCCAGCAGCGAACAGGGTTGGGGCAATCAGCCCCAGCATTTT. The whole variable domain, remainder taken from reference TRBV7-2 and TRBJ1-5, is GAGVSQSPSNKVTEKGKDVELRCDPISGHTALYWYRQSLGQGLEFLIYFQGNSAPDKSGLPSDRFSAERTGGSVSTLTIQRTQQEDSAVYLCASSEQGWGNQPQHFGDGTRLSIL.

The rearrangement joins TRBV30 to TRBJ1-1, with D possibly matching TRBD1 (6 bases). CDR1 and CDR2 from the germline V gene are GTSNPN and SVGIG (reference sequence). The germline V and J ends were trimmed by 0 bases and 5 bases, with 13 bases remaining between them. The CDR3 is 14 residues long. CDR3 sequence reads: CAWSVRGRGTEAFF. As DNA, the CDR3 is TGTGCCTGGAGTGTCCGGGGGCGGGGGACTGAAGCTTTCTTT.

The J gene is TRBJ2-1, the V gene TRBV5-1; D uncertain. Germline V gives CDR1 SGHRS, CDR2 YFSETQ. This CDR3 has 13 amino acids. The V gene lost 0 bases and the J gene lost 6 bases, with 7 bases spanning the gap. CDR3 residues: CASSLGNSNEQFF. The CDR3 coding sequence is TGCGCCAGCAGCTTGGGGAACAGCAATGAGCAGTTCTTC.